These 15 T cell receptor beta chains were all obtained from the same sample, sequenced in a study of T cell repertoires in cytomegalovirus infection. TCRdb called the reads again in MiXCR, with one record for every CDR3 protein. Among about 530,000 distinct CDR3 sequences listed, about a quarter were seen once. Sequencing was carried out using PBMCs. The source is a human donor in good health (CMV status not recorded). Some clones in this sample may be carry-over from other donors' samples.

This clonotype has a single count. The chain recombines TRBV2 with TRBJ1-5; no reliable D call. CDR1 is SNHLY and CDR2 is FYNNEI in the germline V gene. CDR3 length: 15 amino acids. The V end lost 5 bases, the J end lost 2 bases, and 13 bases lay between the germline ends. In nucleotides, the CDR3 is TGTGCCAGCAGTAGAGGGAGAGAAGGCAATCAGCCCCAGCATTTT. This encodes CASSRGREGNQPQHF. Drawing the rest from reference TRBV2 and TRBJ1-5, the complete variable domain is EPEVTQTPSHQVTQMGQEVILRCVPISNHLYFYWYRQILGQKVEFLVSFYNNEISEKSEIFDDQFSVERPDGSNFTLKIRSTKLEDSAMYFCASSRGREGNQPQHFGDGTRLSIL.

This clonotype has a handful of counts. V and J are TRBV30 and TRBJ2-1; 13 bases agree with TRBD2. The CDR3 extends over 15 amino acids. J gave up 4 bases and V 2 bases, and 2 bases lay outside the gene matches. Germline V CDR1 and CDR2: GTSNPN, SVGIG (reference sequence). The CDR3 DNA sequence: TGTGCCTGGAGTTTGGGACTAGCGGGATACAATGAGCAGTTCTTC. Residues: CAWSLGLAGYNEQFF.

CDR3 in amino acids: CASSPLISDTQYF. Here the CDR3 DNA reads TGTGCCAGCTCACCACTGATTTCTGATACGCAGTATTTT. V usage is TRBV18 and J usage is TRBJ2-3; D is uncertain. CDR3 length equals 13 residues. Germline values: CDR1 KGHSH, CDR2 LQKENI. V was trimmed by 1 base and J by 6 bases, leaving 8 bases between them.

This clonotype showed up just a few times. J is TRBJ1-1 and V is TRBV7-9; D might be TRBD1 (5 bases). This CDR3 region has 12 residues. Trimming cost V 7 bases and J 0 bases, with 6 bases left between them. Germline CDR1 and CDR2: SEHNR and FQNEAQ (reference sequence). CDR3 DNA sequence: TGTGCCAGCAAGGGGCTGAACACTGAAGCTTTCTTT. It specifies CASKGLNTEAFF.

The chain joins TRBV29-1 to TRBJ2-4, with TRBD2 identical over 8 bases. The CDR3 is 13 residues long. V shed 6 bases and J 9 bases; nucleotides not matched to a gene: 10. CDR1 is SQVTM, CDR2 ANQGSEA, per germline. CDR3 nucleotides: TGCAGCGTGGACGGCGGGGGGTCAGGCATTCAGTACTTC. This gives the protein CSVDGGGSGIQYF.

The chain is built from TRBV5-1 and TRBJ1-1; perhaps TRBD1 as D (6 bases). CDR1 is SGHRS and CDR2 is YFSETQ in the germline V gene. Trimming took 0 bases from V and 5 from J, leaving 14 bases between them. CDR3 length: 15 amino acids. In nucleotides, the CDR3 is TGCGCCAGCAGCTTGGGACAGGAGGGGAGGACTGAAGCTTTCTTT. Translation gives CASSLGQEGRTEAFF.

CDR3 sequence (DNA): TGTGCCATCTCGACACCTCGCTCTGGAAACACCATATATTTT. Translated, it gives CAISTPRSGNTIYF. The chain uses TRBV6-2 or TRBV6-3 and TRBJ1-3; D is unresolved. V lost 10 bases, J lost 0 bases, and 13 bases lay in between. From germline, CDR1 is MNHEY and CDR2 SVGEGT. The CDR3 loop spans 14 amino acids.

The CDR3 sequence: CASSPGAAQFF. The CDR3 DNA is TGTGCCAGCAGCCCCGGGGCGGCCCAGTTCTTC. The chain joins TRBV11-2 to TRBJ2-1; D might be TRBD1 or TRBD2, each matching 5 bases. The germline gives CDR1 SGHAT, CDR2 FQNNGV. The ends were cut back, 5 bases at V and 13 bases at J, with 12 bases in the middle. CDR3 size: 11 residues.

This clonotype was detected ten times or more. The V and J genes are TRBV7-8 and TRBJ2-1; maybe TRBD1 (6 bases). This CDR3 spans 16 amino acids. The germline CDR1 and CDR2 sequences are SGHVS and FQNEAQ. Trimming pared 5 bases from V and 0 bases from J, leaving 14 bases between. The CDR3 region is CASSPGTSSSYNEQFF. The DNA of the CDR3 is TGTGCCAGCAGCCCCGGGACAAGTAGCTCCTACAATGAGCAGTTCTTC.

The gene calls are TRBV20-1 and TRBJ1-2; 8 positions agree with TRBD1. J lost 8 bases, V lost 5 bases, and 13 bases had no gene match. CDR3 length: 14 residues. The germline V gene encodes CDR1 DFQATT and CDR2 SNEGSKA (reference sequence). CDR3 in amino acids: CSASGQGGMRGYTF. The CDR3 DNA sequence: TGCAGTGCTTCCGGACAGGGAGGGATGAGAGGCTACACCTTC.

The J gene is TRBJ1-4, the V gene TRBV5-1; no clear D gene. This CDR3 region has 11 residues. The V end was cut by 3 bases, the J end by 7 bases, with 4 bases between. The V gene's germline CDR1 is SGHRS and CDR2 YFSETQ. CDR3 nucleotides: TGCGCCAGCAGCTACCGTGAAAAACTGTTTTTT. Protein sequence: CASSYREKLFF.

This clonotype was seen ten or more times. The gene calls are TRBV7-6 and TRBJ2-1; 13 bases line up with TRBD2. Germline V gene sequence: CDR1 SGHVS, CDR2 FNYEAQ. V lost 5 bases and J lost 10; bases outside the gene matches: 8. The CDR3 extends over 15 amino acids. This CDR3 reads CASSQTSGRSQEQFF. CDR3 coding DNA: TGTGCCAGCAGCCAGACTAGCGGGAGGTCTCAGGAGCAGTTCTTC.

The chain recombines TRBV6-6 with TRBJ1-2; D is ambiguous. The CDR3 contains 11 residues. Trimming removed 6 bases from V and 7 bases from J, with 9 bases in between. Germline values: CDR1 MNHNY, CDR2 SVGAGI (reference sequence). The CDR3 DNA follows: TGTGCCAGCAGGGCCGTGGGTGGCTACACCTTC. Amino acid sequence: CASRAVGGYTF.

V gene TRBV11-2 combines with J gene TRBJ1-1, with 9 bases lining up with TRBD1. Trimming cost V 4 bases and J 6 bases; bases outside gene matches: 6. The CDR3 has 14 residues. The germline V gene has CDR1 SGHAT and CDR2 FQNNGV. The CDR3 DNA follows: TGTGCCAGCAGCTCGGGACAGGGAATCTCTGAAGCTTTCTTT. Amino acid sequence: CASSSGQGISEAFF. Variable domain in full (rest from reference TRBV11-2 and TRBJ1-1): EAGVAQSPRYKIIEKRQSVAFWCNPISGHATLYWYQQILGQGPKLLIQFQNNGVVDDSQLPKDRFSAERLKGVDSTLKIQPAKLEDSAVYLCASSSGQGISEAFFGQGTRLTVV.

J is TRBJ2-7 and V is TRBV5-6; no reliable D call. The CDR3 runs to 11 residues. V lost 2 bases, J lost 6 bases, and 6 bases lay in between. Germline values: CDR1 SGHDT, CDR2 YYEEEE. The CDR3 loop is CASSFVTEQYF. The DNA for the CDR3 is TGTGCCAGCAGCTTCGTGACCGAGCAGTACTTC.